These T cell receptor beta chains were read from a single sample in a study of blood T cell repertoires in COVID-19. Only in-frame clones appear in the TCRdb table, and some are missing; sequencing was by immunoSEQ multiplex PCR. Among 150,000 to 200,000 clones listed, roughly 84% were seen once. Sequenced material: PBMCs or T cells enriched from blood (not recorded which). These receptors originate from a woman in her fifties or sixties who had recovered from COVID-19. CDR3s include the opening cysteine and the closing phenylalanine or tryptophan. Fields, in order: clone size, J gene, CDR3 length, D gene, V gene, CDR3 protein, CDR3 DNA. D genes are given only for firm matches. Size is omitted from some rows. Given values are once, few, many or a class for expanded clones.

abundance: once
j_gene: TRBJ1-5
len: 14
d_gene: TRBD1
v_gene: TRBV28
CDR3aa: CASSSGQGNQPQHF
CDR3nt: TGTGCCAGCAGTTCCGGACAGGGAAATCAGCCCCAGCATTTT

abundance: .
j_gene: TRBJ1-1
len: 15
d_gene: .
v_gene: TRBV6-5
CDR3aa: CASSYSQVGWTEAFF
CDR3nt: TGTGCCAGCAGTTACTCGCAGGTGGGTTGGACTGAAGCTTTCTTT

abundance: once
j_gene: TRBJ1-6
len: 14
d_gene: .
v_gene: TRBV9
CDR3aa: CASSVGGQNSPLHF
CDR3nt: TGTGCCAGCAGCGTAGGGGGGCAGAATTCACCCCTCCACTTT

abundance: .
j_gene: TRBJ1-2
len: 14
d_gene: .
v_gene: TRBV6-1
CDR3aa: CASSEGTSGLIYTF
CDR3nt: TGTGCCAGCAGTGAAGGTACGTCAGGCCTTATCTACACCTTC

abundance: .
j_gene: TRBJ2-7
len: 13
d_gene: .
v_gene: TRBV18
CDR3aa: CASSPPLNYEQYF
CDR3nt: TGTGCCAGCTCACCACCCCTTAACTACGAGCAGTACTTC

abundance: once
j_gene: TRBJ2-1
len: 14
d_gene: .
v_gene: TRBV6-5
CDR3aa: CASRSRGDLNEQFF
CDR3nt: TGTGCCAGCAGATCCCGAGGTGACCTCAATGAGCAGTTCTTC

abundance: .
j_gene: TRBJ2-1
len: 15
d_gene: .
v_gene: TRBV6-1
CDR3aa: CASSDSGPPRNEQFF
CDR3nt: TGTGCCAGCAGTGATAGCGGCCCGCCCCGGAATGAGCAGTTCTTC

abundance: .
j_gene: TRBJ2-2
len: 15
d_gene: TRBD1
v_gene: TRBV7-7
CDR3aa: CASSRGQGFTGELFF
CDR3nt: TGTGCTAGCAGTCGAGGACAGGGGTTCACCGGGGAGCTGTTTTTT

abundance: .
j_gene: TRBJ1-1
len: 13
d_gene: .
v_gene: TRBV7-2
CDR3aa: CASSPRMNTEAFF
CDR3nt: TGTGCCAGCAGCCCCCGTATGAACACTGAAGCTTTCTTT

abundance: few
j_gene: TRBJ2-3
len: 12
d_gene: TRBD1
v_gene: TRBV2
CDR3aa: CASRGTGSLQYF
CDR3nt: TGTGCCAGTAGGGGGACAGGGTCTCTGCAGTATTTT

abundance: .
j_gene: TRBJ1-5
len: 14
d_gene: .
v_gene: TRBV19
CDR3aa: CASSRNSPFGPQHF
CDR3nt: TGTGCCAGTAGTCGTAACAGCCCATTCGGGCCCCAGCATTTT

abundance: .
j_gene: TRBJ2-7
len: 18
d_gene: TRBD2
v_gene: TRBV7-6
CDR3aa: CASSARWLTSGKSYEQYF
CDR3nt: TGTGCCAGCAGCGCGCGGTGGTTGACTAGCGGGAAGTCCTACGAGCAGTACTTC

abundance: .
j_gene: TRBJ2-1
len: 12
d_gene: .
v_gene: TRBV27
CDR3aa: CASSPTGDMQFF
CDR3nt: TGTGCCAGCAGCCCCACAGGTGACATGCAGTTCTTC

abundance: once
j_gene: TRBJ2-5
len: 13
d_gene: TRBD2
v_gene: TRBV7-2
CDR3aa: CASRKAGGETQYF
CDR3nt: TGTGCCAGCAGGAAAGCCGGGGGGGAGACCCAGTACTTC

abundance: .
j_gene: TRBJ2-5
len: 14
d_gene: .
v_gene: TRBV6-5
CDR3aa: CASSYSYRQETQYF
CDR3nt: TGTGCCAGCAGTTACTCCTACAGACAAGAGACCCAGTACTTC

abundance: .
j_gene: TRBJ2-1
len: 16
d_gene: TRBD2
v_gene: TRBV5-1
CDR3aa: CASRERTSGIYNEQFF
CDR3nt: TGCGCCAGCAGAGAGAGGACTAGCGGGATCTACAATGAGCAGTTCTTC

abundance: .
j_gene: TRBJ1-5
len: 17
d_gene: TRBD1
v_gene: TRBV5-8
CDR3aa: CASSLELGRGKIQPQHF
CDR3nt: TGTGCCAGCAGCTTGGAGCTGGGCAGGGGGAAAATTCAGCCCCAGCATTTT

abundance: .
j_gene: TRBJ1-1
len: 14
d_gene: .
v_gene: TRBV7-9
CDR3aa: CASSLDLSNTEAFF
CDR3nt: TGTGCCAGCAGCTTAGATCTTAGTAACACTGAAGCTTTCTTT

abundance: .
j_gene: TRBJ2-1
len: 16
d_gene: .
v_gene: TRBV10-1
CDR3aa: CASSEKPLSSYNEQFF
CDR3nt: TGCGCCAGCAGTGAGAAGCCGTTGAGCTCCTACAATGAGCAGTTCTTC

abundance: .
j_gene: TRBJ1-5
len: 16
d_gene: .
v_gene: TRBV4-1
CDR3aa: CASSQRLFRGNQPQHF
CDR3nt: TGCGCCAGCAGCCAGCGCCTCTTTCGGGGCAATCAGCCCCAGCATTTT

abundance: .
j_gene: TRBJ2-7
len: 14
d_gene: TRBD2
v_gene: TRBV15
CDR3aa: CATSPGTSSYEQYF
CDR3nt: TGTGCCACCAGCCCGGGGACTAGCTCCTACGAGCAGTACTTC

abundance: .
j_gene: TRBJ2-7
len: 15
d_gene: TRBD1
v_gene: TRBV27
CDR3aa: CASSLSPGQGDEQYF
CDR3nt: TGTGCCAGCAGTTTATCTCCGGGACAGGGGGACGAGCAGTACTTC

abundance: .
j_gene: TRBJ2-5
len: 16
d_gene: TRBD2
v_gene: TRBV5-1
CDR3aa: CASSPRQAGWGETQYF
CDR3nt: TGCGCCAGCAGCCCCCGTCAAGCGGGGTGGGGAGAGACCCAGTACTTC

abundance: few
j_gene: TRBJ2-5
len: 12
d_gene: .
v_gene: TRBV30
CDR3aa: CAWSVLGETQYF
CDR3nt: TGTGCCTGGAGTGTACTAGGAGAGACCCAGTACTTC

abundance: few
j_gene: TRBJ2-1
len: 17
d_gene: TRBD2
v_gene: TRBV18
CDR3aa: CASSPGLAGGGYNEQFF
CDR3nt: TGTGCCAGCTCACCGGGACTAGCGGGGGGAGGCTACAATGAGCAGTTCTTC

abundance: .
j_gene: TRBJ1-5
len: 13
d_gene: .
v_gene: TRBV2
CDR3aa: CASKRDNNQPQHF
CDR3nt: TGTGCCAGCAAACGGGACAACAATCAGCCCCAGCATTTT

abundance: .
j_gene: TRBJ1-2
len: 15
d_gene: .
v_gene: TRBV15
CDR3aa: CATSRDRGGLSGYTF
CDR3nt: TGTGCCACCAGCAGAGATCGGGGGGGTCTTAGTGGCTACACCTTC

abundance: .
j_gene: TRBJ1-5
len: 16
d_gene: .
v_gene: TRBV7-9
CDR3aa: CASSPRQELSNQPQHF
CDR3nt: TGTGCCAGCAGCCCTAGACAGGAACTTAGCAATCAGCCCCAGCATTTT

abundance: .
j_gene: TRBJ2-7
len: 16
d_gene: TRBD2
v_gene: TRBV7-9
CDR3aa: CASSDGKGLAHYEQYF
CDR3nt: TGTGCCAGCAGCGATGGGAAGGGACTAGCTCACTACGAGCAGTACTTC

abundance: .
j_gene: TRBJ1-1
len: 13
d_gene: TRBD1
v_gene: TRBV24-1
CDR3aa: CATSDLTTGKAFF
CDR3nt: TGTGCCACCAGTGATCTCACGACAGGGAAGGCTTTCTTT

abundance: .
j_gene: TRBJ2-5
len: 17
d_gene: .
v_gene: TRBV19
CDR3aa: CASSIVIDPFTQGTQYF
CDR3nt: TGTGCCAGTAGTATAGTAATCGACCCGTTTACTCAGGGGACCCAGTACTTC

abundance: .
j_gene: TRBJ2-7
len: 14
d_gene: .
v_gene: TRBV13
CDR3aa: CASRPRTGTYEQYF
CDR3nt: TGTGCCAGCAGACCGCGTACCGGGACTTATGAGCAGTACTTC

abundance: .
j_gene: TRBJ2-2
len: 15
d_gene: TRBD1
v_gene: TRBV19
CDR3aa: CASSIQGASAGELFF
CDR3nt: TGTGCCAGTAGTATACAGGGGGCCTCGGCCGGGGAGCTGTTTTTT

abundance: .
j_gene: TRBJ1-2
len: 16
d_gene: TRBD1
v_gene: TRBV28
CDR3aa: CASSLWEPGQGDGYTF
CDR3nt: TGTGCCAGCAGTTTATGGGAACCGGGACAGGGGGATGGCTACACCTTC

abundance: .
j_gene: TRBJ1-1
len: 14
d_gene: .
v_gene: TRBV11-2
CDR3aa: CASSLGQTAYEAFF
CDR3nt: TGTGCCAGCAGCTTAGGACAGACGGCCTATGAAGCTTTCTTT